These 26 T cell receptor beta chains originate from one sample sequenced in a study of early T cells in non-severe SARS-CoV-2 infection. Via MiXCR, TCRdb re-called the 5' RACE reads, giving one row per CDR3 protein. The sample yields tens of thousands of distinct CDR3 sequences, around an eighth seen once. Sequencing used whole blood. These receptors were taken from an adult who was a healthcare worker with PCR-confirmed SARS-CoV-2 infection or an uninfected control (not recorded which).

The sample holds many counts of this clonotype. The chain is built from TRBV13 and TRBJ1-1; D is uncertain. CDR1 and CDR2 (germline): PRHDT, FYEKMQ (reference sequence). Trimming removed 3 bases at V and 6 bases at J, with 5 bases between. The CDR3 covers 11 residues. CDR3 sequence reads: CASSFQSEAFF. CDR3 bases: TGTGCCAGCAGCTTTCAGTCTGAAGCTTTCTTT.

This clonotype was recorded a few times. The CDR3 is CATSRGTQPQHF. Here the CDR3 DNA reads TGTGCCACCAGCAGGGGAACTCAGCCCCAGCATTTT. This rearrangement joins TRBV19 to TRBJ1-5; weak D call: TRBD1 (6 bases). Trimming pared 10 bases from V and 6 bases from J, leaving 13 bases between. Germline values: CDR1 LNHDA, CDR2 SQIVND (reference sequence). This CDR3 is built from 12 residues.

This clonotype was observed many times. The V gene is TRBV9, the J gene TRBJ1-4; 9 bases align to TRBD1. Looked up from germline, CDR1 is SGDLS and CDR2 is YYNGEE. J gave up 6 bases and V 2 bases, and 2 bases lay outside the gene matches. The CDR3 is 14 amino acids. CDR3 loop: CASSVGQGYEKLFF. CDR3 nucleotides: TGTGCCAGCAGCGTGGGACAGGGTTATGAAAAACTGTTTTTT.

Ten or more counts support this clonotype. The CDR3 protein is CASSLKVDQPQHF. DNA of the CDR3: TGTGCCAGCAGCCTCAAGGTGGATCAGCCCCAGCATTTT. The chain combines TRBV13 with TRBJ1-5; D call uncertain. This CDR3 region has 13 residues. The germline gives CDR1 PRHDT, CDR2 FYEKMQ (reference sequence). The V gene lost 5 bases and the J gene lost 5 bases, with 10 bases spanning the gap.

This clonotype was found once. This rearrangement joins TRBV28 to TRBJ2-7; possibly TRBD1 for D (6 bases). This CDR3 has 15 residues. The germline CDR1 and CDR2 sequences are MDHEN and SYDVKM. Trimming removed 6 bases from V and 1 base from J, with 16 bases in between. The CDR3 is CASRGGPRLSYEQYF. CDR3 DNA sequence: TGTGCCAGCAGAGGGGGACCCCGATTATCCTACGAGCAGTACTTC.

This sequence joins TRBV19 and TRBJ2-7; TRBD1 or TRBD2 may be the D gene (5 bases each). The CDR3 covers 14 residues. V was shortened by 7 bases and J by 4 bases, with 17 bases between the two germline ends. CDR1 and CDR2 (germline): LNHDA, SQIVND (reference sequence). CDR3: CASTGSGTPYEQYF. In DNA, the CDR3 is TGTGCCAGTACCGGATCCGGGACGCCATACGAGCAGTACTTC. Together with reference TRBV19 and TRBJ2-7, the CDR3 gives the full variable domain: DGGITQSPKYLFRKEGQNVTLSCEQNLNHDAMYWYRQDPGQGLRLIYYSQIVNDFQKGDIAEGYSVSREKKESFPLTVTSAQKNPTAFYLCASTGSGTPYEQYFGPGTRLTVT.

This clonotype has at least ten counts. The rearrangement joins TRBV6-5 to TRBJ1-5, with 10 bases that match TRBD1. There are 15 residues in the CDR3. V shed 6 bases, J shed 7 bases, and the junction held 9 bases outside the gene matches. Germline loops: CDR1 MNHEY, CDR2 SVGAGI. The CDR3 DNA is TGTGCCAGCAGCCGGACAGGGGGTCCAGAACAGCCCCAGCATTTT. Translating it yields CASSRTGGPEQPQHF.

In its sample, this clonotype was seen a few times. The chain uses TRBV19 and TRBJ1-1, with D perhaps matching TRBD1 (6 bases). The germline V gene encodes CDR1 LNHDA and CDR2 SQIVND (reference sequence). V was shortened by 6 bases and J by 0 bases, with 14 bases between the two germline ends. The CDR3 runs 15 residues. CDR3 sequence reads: CASRKGGPMNTEAFF. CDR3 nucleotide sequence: TGTGCCAGTAGGAAAGGGGGACCGATGAACACTGAAGCTTTCTTT.

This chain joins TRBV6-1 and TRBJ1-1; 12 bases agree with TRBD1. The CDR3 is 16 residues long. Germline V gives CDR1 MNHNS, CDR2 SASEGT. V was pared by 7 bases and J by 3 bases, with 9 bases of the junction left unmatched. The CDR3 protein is CASIGRDRGRHTEAFF. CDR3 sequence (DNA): TGTGCCAGCATTGGAAGGGACAGGGGGCGTCACACTGAAGCTTTCTTT.

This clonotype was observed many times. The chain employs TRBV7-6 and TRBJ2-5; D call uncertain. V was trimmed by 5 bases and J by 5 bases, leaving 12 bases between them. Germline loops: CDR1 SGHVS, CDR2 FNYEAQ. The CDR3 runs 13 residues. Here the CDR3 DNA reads TGTGCCAGCAGCCCTCTGCCCCGGGAGACCCAGTACTTC. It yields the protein CASSPLPRETQYF.

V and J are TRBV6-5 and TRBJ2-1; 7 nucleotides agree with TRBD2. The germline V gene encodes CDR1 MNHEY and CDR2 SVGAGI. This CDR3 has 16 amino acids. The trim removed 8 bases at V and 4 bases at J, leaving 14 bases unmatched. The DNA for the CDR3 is TGTGCCAGCCCGAGTGAGCGGCTAGCGGTATACAATGAGCAGTTCTTC. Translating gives CASPSERLAVYNEQFF.

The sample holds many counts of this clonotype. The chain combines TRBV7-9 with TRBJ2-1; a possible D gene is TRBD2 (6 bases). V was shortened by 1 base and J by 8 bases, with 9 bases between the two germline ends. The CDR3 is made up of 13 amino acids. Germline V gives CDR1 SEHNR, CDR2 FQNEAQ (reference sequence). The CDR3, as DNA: TGTGCCAGCAGCTTAGGGGGGGACGATGAGCAGTTCTTC. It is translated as CASSLGGDDEQFF.

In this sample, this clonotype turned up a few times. This CDR3 reads CSARPLHRSSTDTQYF. In DNA, the CDR3 is TGCAGTGCTAGACCTCTCCACAGGAGTAGCACAGATACGCAGTATTTT. The V and J genes are TRBV20-1 and TRBJ2-3, with D perhaps TRBD1 (5 bases). This CDR3 is built from 16 residues. Germline values: CDR1 DFQATT, CDR2 SNEGSKA (reference sequence). V was cut by 2 bases and J by 0 bases, with 15 bases left in between.

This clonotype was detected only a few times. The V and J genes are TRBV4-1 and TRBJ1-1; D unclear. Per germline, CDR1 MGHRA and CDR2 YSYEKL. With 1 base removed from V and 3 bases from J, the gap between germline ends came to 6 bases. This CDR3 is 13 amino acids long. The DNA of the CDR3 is TGCGCCAGCAGCCAAGGCATGGACACTGAAGCTTTCTTT. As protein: CASSQGMDTEAFF.

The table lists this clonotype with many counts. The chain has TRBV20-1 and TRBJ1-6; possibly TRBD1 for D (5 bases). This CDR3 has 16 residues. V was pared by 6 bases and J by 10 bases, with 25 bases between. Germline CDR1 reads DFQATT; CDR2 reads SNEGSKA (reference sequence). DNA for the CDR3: TGCAGTGCCCTGACCGAATCGGGACTTAAAAGCTCACCCCTCCACTTT. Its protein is CSALTESGLKSSPLHF.

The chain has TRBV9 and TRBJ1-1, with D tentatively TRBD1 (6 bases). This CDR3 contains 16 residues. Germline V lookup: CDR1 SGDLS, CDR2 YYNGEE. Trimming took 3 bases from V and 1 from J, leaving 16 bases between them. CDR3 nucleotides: TGTGCCAGCAGCGCAGGGGTCTCCATGAGGAACACTGAAGCTTTCTTT. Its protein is CASSAGVSMRNTEAFF.

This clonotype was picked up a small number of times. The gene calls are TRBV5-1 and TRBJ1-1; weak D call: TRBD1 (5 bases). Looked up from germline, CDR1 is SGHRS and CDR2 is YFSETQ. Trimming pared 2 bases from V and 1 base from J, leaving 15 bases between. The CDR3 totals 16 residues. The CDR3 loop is CASSFLVIGGNTEAFF. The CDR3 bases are TGCGCCAGCAGCTTTCTCGTGATTGGGGGGAACACTGAAGCTTTCTTT.

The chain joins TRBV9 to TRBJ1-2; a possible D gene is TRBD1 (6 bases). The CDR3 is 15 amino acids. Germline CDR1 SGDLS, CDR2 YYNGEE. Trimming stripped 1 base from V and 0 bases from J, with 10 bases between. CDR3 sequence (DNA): TGTGCCAGCAGCGTACGGGGGGCTACTAACTATGGCTACACCTTC. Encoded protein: CASSVRGATNYGYTF.

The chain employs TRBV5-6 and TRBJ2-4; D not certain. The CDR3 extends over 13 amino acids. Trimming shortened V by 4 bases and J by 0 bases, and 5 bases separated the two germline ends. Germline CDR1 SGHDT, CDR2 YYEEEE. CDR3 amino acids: CASSQIAKNIQYF. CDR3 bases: TGTGCCAGCAGCCAGATAGCCAAAAACATTCAGTACTTC. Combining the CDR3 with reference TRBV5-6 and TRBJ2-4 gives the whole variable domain DAGVTQSPTHLIKTRGQQVTLRCSPKSGHDTVSWYQQALGQGPQFIFQYYEEEERQRGNFPDRFSGHQFPNYSSELNVNALLLGDSALYLCASSQIAKNIQYFGAGTRLSVL.

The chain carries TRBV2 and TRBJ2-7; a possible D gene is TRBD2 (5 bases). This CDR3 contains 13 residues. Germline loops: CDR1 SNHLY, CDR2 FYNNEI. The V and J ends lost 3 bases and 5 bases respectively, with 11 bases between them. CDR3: CASSEGWGDEQYF. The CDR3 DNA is TGTGCCAGCAGTGAGGGGTGGGGAGACGAGCAGTACTTC.

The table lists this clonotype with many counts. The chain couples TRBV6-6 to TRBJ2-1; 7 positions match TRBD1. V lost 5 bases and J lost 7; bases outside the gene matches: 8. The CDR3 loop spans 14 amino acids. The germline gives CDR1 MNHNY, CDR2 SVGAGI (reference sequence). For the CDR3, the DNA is TGTGCCAGCAGTCGCGACAGGGATTGGAATGAGCAGTTCTTC. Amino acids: CASSRDRDWNEQFF.

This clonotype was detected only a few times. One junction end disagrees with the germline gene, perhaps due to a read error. The CDR3 nucleotides are TGCGCCAGCAAATTAGCCTACAATGAGCAGTTCTTC. Translation gives CASKLAYNEQFF. The chain uses TRBV6-2 or TRBV6-3 and TRBJ2-1; D unresolved. The CDR3 extends over 12 amino acids. Germline CDR1 is MNHEY and CDR2 is SVGEGT.

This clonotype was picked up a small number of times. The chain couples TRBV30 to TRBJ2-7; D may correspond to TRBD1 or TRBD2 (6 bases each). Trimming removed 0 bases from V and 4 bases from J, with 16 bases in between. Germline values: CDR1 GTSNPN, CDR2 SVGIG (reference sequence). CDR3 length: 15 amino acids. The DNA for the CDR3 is TGTGCCTGGAGTGTAAGGGCAGGAGGGGGTTACGAGCAGTACTTC. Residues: CAWSVRAGGGYEQYF.

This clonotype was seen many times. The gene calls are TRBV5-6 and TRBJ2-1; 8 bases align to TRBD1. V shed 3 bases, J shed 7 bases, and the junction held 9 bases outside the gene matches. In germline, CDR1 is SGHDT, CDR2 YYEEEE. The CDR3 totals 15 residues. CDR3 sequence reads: CASSSPDRGRNEQFF. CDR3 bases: TGTGCCAGCAGCTCCCCCGACAGGGGCCGAAATGAGCAGTTCTTC.

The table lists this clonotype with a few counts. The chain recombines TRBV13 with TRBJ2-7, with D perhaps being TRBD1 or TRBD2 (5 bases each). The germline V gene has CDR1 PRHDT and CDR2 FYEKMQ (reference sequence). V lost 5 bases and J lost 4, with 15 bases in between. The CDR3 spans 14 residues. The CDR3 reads CASSRTGRPYEQYF. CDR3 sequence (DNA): TGTGCCAGCAGCCGCACGGGACGACCGTACGAGCAGTACTTC.

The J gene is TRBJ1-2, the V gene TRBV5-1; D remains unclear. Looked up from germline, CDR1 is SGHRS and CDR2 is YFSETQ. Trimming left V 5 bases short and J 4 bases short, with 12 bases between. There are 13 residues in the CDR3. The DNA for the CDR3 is TGCGCCAGCAGACCTACAGAAGGCTATGGCTACACCTTC. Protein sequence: CASRPTEGYGYTF. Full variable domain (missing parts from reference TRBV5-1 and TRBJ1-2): KAGVTQTPRYLIKTRGQQVTLSCSPISGHRSVSWYQQTPGQGLQFLFEYFSETQRNKGNFPGRFSGRQFSNSRSEMNVSTLELGDSALYLCASRPTEGYGYTFGSGTRLTVV.